This T cell receptor (beta chain) was retrieved from a study of vaccination and CD4 T cells after COVID-19. Specified treatment: roughly 11-day PBMC culture with coronavirus spike peptide pools or control peptides (ViraFEST assay). With the Oncomine TCR Beta short-read assay, DNA from cultured CD4+ T cells was sequenced. TCRdb reprocessed the PCR reads via MiXCR and lists one record per CDR3 protein. The sample records about 15,000 distinct CDR3 sequences, 45% to 65% being singletons. The CDR3 extends over 15 amino acids. CDR1 is SGHTA, CDR2 FQGNSA, per germline. V lost 6 bases, J lost 4 bases, and 9 bases stayed unmatched. About this clonotype: The target antigen is unknown.

Study-level points and caveats: Researchers report that a median about 90% of reactive clones in convalescent patients surfaced only post-vaccination.

V usage is TRBV7-2 and J usage is TRBJ2-7; the match to TRBD2 covers 10 bases. This sequence originates from a human donor who had recovered from COVID-19. The sample consisted of CD4+ T cells from blood, cultured in vitro, taken before SARS-CoV-2 vaccination. The CDR3 nucleotides are TGTGCCAGCAGTCGCGCTAGCGGGAGCGGGTACGAGCAGTACTTC. Encoded protein: CASSRASGSGYEQYF.